The 3 T cell receptor beta chains listed next were all sequenced from one sample in a study of identical twins (dated by TCRdb to about 2016). The protocol used for the library was 5' RACE. Sequencing was carried out with an Illumina HiSeq 2000. TCRdb took the public reads, trimmed them with fastp at Q25, ran MiXCR for clone calling and kept in-frame beta chains. Rows merge per CDR3 protein into single entries with the most common DNA and genes. Present in this sample are approximately 1.8 million distinct CDR3 sequences, around 29% of which were seen just once. The ten most abundant clones make up about 0.3% of the sample. Sequencing was carried out using cord blood. The receptors come from a newborn girl in good health.

The chain is built from TRBV29-1 and TRBJ2-3; a weak D match, TRBD2 (5 bases). The CDR3 sequence is 16 residues long. Trimming shortened V by 3 bases and J by 3 bases, and 19 bases separated the two germline ends. Germline V gene lookup returns CDR1 SQVTM and CDR2 ANQGSEA. CDR3 in DNA: TGCAGCGTTGAGGGAGTTGGGTTCGTAATGACAGATACGCAGTATTTT. This sequence encodes CSVEGVGFVMTDTQYF.

The sample holds a few counts of this clonotype. The rearrangement joins TRBV20-1 to TRBJ1-2; no clear D. The CDR3 totals 12 residues. Per germline, CDR1 DFQATT and CDR2 SNEGSKA (reference sequence). V was pared by 8 bases and J by 1 base, with 11 bases between. This CDR3 reads CSPPDRNYGYTF. The CDR3 coding sequence is TGCAGTCCGCCGGACCGTAACTATGGCTACACCTTC.

This clonotype was seen a handful of times. V and J are TRBV6-6 and TRBJ2-1; D gene unclear. CDR3 length: 12 residues. V lost 3 bases, J lost 8 bases, and 8 bases lay in between. The germline V gene encodes CDR1 MNHNY and CDR2 SVGAGI (reference sequence). As DNA, the CDR3 is TGTGCCAGCAGTTATGTTCTCGATGAGCAGTTCTTC. This encodes CASSYVLDEQFF.